This T cell receptor (beta chain) was captured by sequencing in a study of a mutant IDH1 vaccine in newly diagnosed glioma. Overall study context: Patients had received radiotherapy, temozolomide, or both previously, most receiving both. The week-35 safety follow-up was V12, and the week-47 study end was V13.

Time point specified: week 47, end of study. The content of each vaccine dose was 300 ug of mutant IDH1 20-mer peptide, and topical imiquimod accompanied it. Patients came in for eight vaccinations, in weeks 1, 3, 5, 7, 11, 15, 19 and 23. As regards this clone: Antigen specificity is unknown.

CDR1 is SGHNT and CDR2 is YENEEA in the germline V gene. V dropped 1 base and J dropped 2 bases, with 9 bases sitting between them. The CDR3 covers 14 residues. Here immunoSEQ multiplex PCR was the method, and the copy in TCRdb shows in-frame clones only, minus some. The table records 77,000 or so clones, 80% to 90% of them present only once. The sequence was collected from a man between 40 and 49 years old with glioma. The sample here was PBMCs, taken from a glioma patient whose treatment included an IDH1 peptide vaccine. The V and J genes are TRBV11-3 and TRBJ2-7, with D perhaps matching TRBD1 (5 bases). Here the CDR3 reads CASSLGGSPYEQYF. CDR3 in DNA: TGTGCCAGCAGCTTAGGGGGCAGCCCCTACGAGCAGTACTTC. The full variable domain, with the rest looked up from reference TRBV11-3 and TRBJ2-7, is EAGVVQSPRYKIIEKKQPVAFWCNPISGHNTLYWYLQNLGQGPELLIRYENEEAVDDSQLPKDRFSAERLKGVDSTLKIQPAELGDSAVYLCASSLGGSPYEQYFGPGTRLTVT.